Detailed here is one TCR beta chain. Its antigen is undetermined. At one end the junction does not follow the germline gene, possibly because of a read error. Full-length variable regions came from constant-region reverse primers plus semi-nested Nested Universal Primer A PCR. In TCRdb, the 5' RACE reads were re-called with MiXCR into one record per CDR3 protein. The sample contains tens of thousands of distinct CDR3 sequences, approximately 25% of which appear only once. This CDR3 is built from 12 residues. Germline V CDR1 and CDR2: MNHEY, SMNVEV (reference sequence). Points from the study as a whole: Tumor Treg TCRs overlapped most with tumor naive CD4+ cells. In terms of TCR gene usage, tumor memory CD4+ T cells clustered together with blood and lymph node memory CD4+ cells, as well as with lymph node naive CD4+ cells.

The rearrangement joins TRBV27 to TRBJ2-7, with D perhaps TRBD1 or TRBD2 (5 bases each). This TCR came from a female donor with breast cancer. Input material: memory CD4+ T cells sorted from blood. Subset meaning: memory CD4+ T cells, CD4+CD45RO+CD25-. CDR3 protein: CAGSLSFGAPVF. Written as DNA, the CDR3 is TGTGCCGGCAGTTTATCGTTCGGGGCTCCTGTTTTC.